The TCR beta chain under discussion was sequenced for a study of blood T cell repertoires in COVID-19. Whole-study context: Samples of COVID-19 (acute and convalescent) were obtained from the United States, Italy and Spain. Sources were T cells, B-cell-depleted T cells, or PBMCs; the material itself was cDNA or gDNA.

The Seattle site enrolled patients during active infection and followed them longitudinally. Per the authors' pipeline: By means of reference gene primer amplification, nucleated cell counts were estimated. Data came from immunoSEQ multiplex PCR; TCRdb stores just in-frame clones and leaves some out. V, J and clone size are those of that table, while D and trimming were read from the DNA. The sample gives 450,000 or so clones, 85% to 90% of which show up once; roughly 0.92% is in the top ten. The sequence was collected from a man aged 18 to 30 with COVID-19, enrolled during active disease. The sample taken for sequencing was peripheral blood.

The DNA of the CDR3 is TGTGCCAGCAGCCTCATCCGCGGGGGGACGAACACTGAAGCTTTCTTT. Protein sequence: CASSLIRGGTNTEAFF. This sequence joins TRBV14 and TRBJ1-1; tentatively, D is TRBD1 (5 bases). CDR1 SGHDN and CDR2 FVKESK come from the germline V gene. This CDR3 region has 16 residues. Trimming stripped 4 bases from V and 1 base from J, with 16 bases between. Full variable domain (missing parts from reference TRBV14 and TRBJ1-1): EAGVTQFPSHSVIEKGQTVTLRCDPISGHDNLYWYRRVMGKEIKFLLHFVKESKQDESGMPNNRFLAERTGGTYSTLKVQPAELEDSGVYFCASSLIRGGTNTEAFFGQGTRLTVV.